What follows is one T cell receptor (beta chain) and its context. V was pared by 4 bases and J by 7 bases, with 22 bases of the junction left unmatched. This CDR3 contains 20 residues. CDR1 LNHDA and CDR2 SQIVND come from the germline V gene (reference sequence). This entry is derived from a study of blood T cell repertoires in COVID-19. Study as a whole: Acute and convalescent COVID-19 samples came from the United States, Italy and Spain.

Per the original methods: For nucleated cells, counts were estimated from reference gene primer amplification. Assay: immunoSEQ multiplex PCR; the TCRdb copy retains only in-frame clones and omits some. V, J and clone size are taken as reported in that table, and D and trimming were inferred from the DNA itself. The table records approximately 130,000 clones, roughly 72% of them present only once. The V and J genes are TRBV19 and TRBJ1-4, with 9 bases identical to TRBD1. Sequenced sample: peripheral blood. The TCR comes from a human donor in a cohort sampled during active COVID-19. The CDR3 region has the DNA TGTGCCAGTAGTACCCGGCATAGGGGACAGGGAGTAGGAGGGTCTGAAAAACTGTTTTTT. This codes for CASSTRHRGQGVGGSEKLFF.